The source of this T cell receptor beta chain is a study of CD8 T cells in Susac syndrome. The CDR3 extends over 11 amino acids. Germline assignment: CDR1 SGHNT and CDR2 YYREEE (reference sequence). V was cut by 3 bases and J by 9 bases, with 7 bases left in between. Multiple sclerosis controls were treatment-naive patients with stable or active relapsing-remitting disease. TEMRA cells were enriched by FACS, and CD4+ and CD8+ T cells were negatively isolated. With random hexamers, reverse transcription was performed on roughly 0.5 to 1 ug of RNA. By means of immunoSEQ multiplex PCR, TCR beta CDR3 spanning 54 Vbeta and 13 Jbeta underwent amplification. TCRdb processed the immunoSEQ multiplex PCR reads anew with MiXCR; each CDR3 protein has one entry. The sample comprises roughly 200,000 distinct CDR3 sequences, 95% of which are singletons, and just over 0.08% rests with the top ten.

The chain is built from TRBV5-4 and TRBJ2-1; TRBD2 is a possible D gene (5 bases). Sequencing input: CD4+ T cells from PBMCs. The receptor was derived from a human donor with multiple sclerosis. The CDR3: CASSSEGEQFF. DNA for the CDR3: TGTGCCAGCAGCTCCGAGGGTGAGCAGTTCTTC.